The clone carrying this T cell receptor (beta chain) appeared a single time. This sample is part of a study of blood T cell repertoires in COVID-19. In the original processing: It was from reference gene primer amplification that nucleated cell counts were estimated. TCRdb keeps only in-frame clones here, not all; method: immunoSEQ multiplex PCR. That table supplies the V and J calls and clone size; D and trimming were determined from the DNA. Of 85,000 or so clones listed, 86% are singletons. The ends were cut back, 3 bases at V and 4 bases at J, with 12 bases in the middle. The germline CDR1 and CDR2 sequences are MNHNS and SASEGT. The CDR3 is made up of 14 amino acids.

This TCR was recovered from a man between 50 and 59 years old with active or convalescent COVID-19. The chain combines TRBV6-1 with TRBJ1-1, with a weak D call TRBD1 (6 bases). Sequenced: peripheral blood. CDR3 residues: CASSDRGAGTEAFF. DNA of the CDR3: TGTGCCAGCAGTGACAGGGGCGCCGGCACTGAAGCTTTCTTT.